Included here is one TCR beta chain sequence, with context. The antigen remains undetermined. The sample originates from a study of cytomegalovirus exposure and HLA in healthy donors. Study-level findings and limits: Rare sequences made up most TCRs, while some public TCRs were found in many donors.

The study drew the donors from its approximately 120-subject validation cohort, separate from the 666-subject first cohort. Profiled with immunoSEQ multiplex PCR; TCRdb holds only in-frame clones, not every one. Of about 220,000 clones listed, 65% to 85% are singletons. The sequenced sample consisted of PBMCs. The receptor was isolated from a woman aged 25-40 years in good health and CMV-seropositive.

CDR3 region: CASSELDGRLNEKLFF. DNA for the CDR3: TGTGCCAGCAGTGAACTTGACGGACGGTTAAATGAAAAACTGTTTTTT. V gene TRBV25-1 combines with J gene TRBJ1-4; D is undetermined. Germline V gene lookup returns CDR1 MGHDK and CDR2 SYGVNS. The CDR3 consists of 16 residues. Trimming shortened V by 2 bases and J by 5 bases, and 15 bases separated the two germline ends.